Sequencing of this TCR beta chain was carried out in a study of T-cell memory formation after mild COVID-19. This clonotype was seen only a few times. There are 17 residues in the CDR3. Germline CDR1 is SGHRS and CDR2 is YFSETQ. The V gene end was trimmed by 3 bases and the J gene end by 3 bases; junction bases not matched to a gene: 13. TCRdb itself ran the 5' RACE reads through MiXCR, one entry per CDR3 protein. The sample shows approximately 290,000 distinct CDR3 sequences, approximately 16% of them seen only once. The receptor's source is a man between 18 and 35 years old who had mild COVID-19 (a few samples of this study predate the infection). Cell type and time point are not known. The sequenced sample was PBMCs or a T cell subset sorted from them (not recorded which). This sequence joins TRBV5-1 and TRBJ2-3; TRBD1 aligns across 7 bases. As DNA, the CDR3 is TGCGCCAGCAGCTCCTCTCTGGCAGGGGGAAGAACAGATACGCAGTATTTT. This translates into CASSSSLAGGRTDTQYF.